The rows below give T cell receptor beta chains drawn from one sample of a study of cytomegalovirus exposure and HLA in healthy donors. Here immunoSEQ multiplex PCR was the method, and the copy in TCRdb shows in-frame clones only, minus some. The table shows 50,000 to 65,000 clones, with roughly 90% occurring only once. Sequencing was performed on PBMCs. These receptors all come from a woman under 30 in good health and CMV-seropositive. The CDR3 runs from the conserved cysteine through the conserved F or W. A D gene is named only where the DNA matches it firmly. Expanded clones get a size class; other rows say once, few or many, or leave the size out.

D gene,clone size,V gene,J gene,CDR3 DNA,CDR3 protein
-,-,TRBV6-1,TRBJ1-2,TGTGCCAGCAGTGAAGCGCTAACAGGGTTTAACTATGGCTACACCTTC,CASSEALTGFNYGYTF
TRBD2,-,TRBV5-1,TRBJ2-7,TGCGCCAGCAGCCCGAGGACTAGCGGTAGCTCCTACGAGCAGTACTTC,CASSPRTSGSSYEQYF
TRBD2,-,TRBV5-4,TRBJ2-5,TGTGCCAGCAGCGTCACTAGCGGGGGGGCCCTACAAGAGACCCAGTACTTC,CASSVTSGGALQETQYF
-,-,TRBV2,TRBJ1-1,TGTGCCAGCAGCTTAAGGACGGGGGCTTTCTTT,CASSLRTGAFF
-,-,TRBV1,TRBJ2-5,TGCACCAGCAAACCGGTTTGGTGGGACAGGGGAAGGGAGACCCAGTACTTC,CTSKPVWWDRGRETQYF
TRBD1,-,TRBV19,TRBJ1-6,TGTGCCAGTAGTATCCAGGGGGTAGGTTCACCCCTCCACTTT,CASSIQGVGSPLHF
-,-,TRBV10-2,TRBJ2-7,TGCGCCAGCAGTGAGTCAGTGACTTTCGCCTACGAGCAGTACTTC,CASSESVTFAYEQYF
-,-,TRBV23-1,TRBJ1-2,TGCGCCAGCAGCCGTTTCTCATTCGGACGGGAAAGATATGGCTACACCTTC,CASSRFSFGRERYGYTF
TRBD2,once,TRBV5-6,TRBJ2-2,TGTGCCAGCAGCTTGGTGCGCGGGGGGCCCGGGGAGCTGTTTTTT,CASSLVRGGPGELFF
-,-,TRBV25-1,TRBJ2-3,TGTGCCAGCAGTGAATCTGGGGGCCTCCAGTATTTT,CASSESGGLQYF
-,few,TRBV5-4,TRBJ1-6,TGTGCCAGCAGCTGGGAGAGGTCGGGGAATTCACCCCTCCACTTT,CASSWERSGNSPLHF
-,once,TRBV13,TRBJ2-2,TGTGCCAGCAGCTTAGTGTCCAACTCGAACACCGGGGAGCTGTTTTTT,CASSLVSNSNTGELFF
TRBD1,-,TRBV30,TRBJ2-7,TGTGCCTGGACAGGGGGTTCCTACGAGCAGTACTTC,CAWTGGSYEQYF
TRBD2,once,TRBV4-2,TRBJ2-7,TGTGCCAGCAGCCTAACAGTTAGCGGGGGCCGTACATACGAGCAGTACTTC,CASSLTVSGGRTYEQYF
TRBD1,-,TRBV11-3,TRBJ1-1,TGTGCCAGCAGCTCCGACAGGGGTACTAGGCAAGCTTTCTTT,CASSSDRGTRQAFF
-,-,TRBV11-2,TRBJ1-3,TGTGCCAGCAGCCCGGGACACTTTGTCTCTGGAAACACCATATATTTT,CASSPGHFVSGNTIYF
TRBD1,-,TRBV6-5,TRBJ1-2,TGTGCCAGCAGTAAACCGGGACAGACCCGCTACACCTTC,CASSKPGQTRYTF
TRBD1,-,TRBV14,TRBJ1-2,TGTGCCAGCAGCCAGTTAAAGGGACAGGGGGGGGACTATGGCTACACCTTC,CASSQLKGQGGDYGYTF
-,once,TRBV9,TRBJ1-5,TGTGCCAGCAGCGTAGGATCGGGGTATCAGCCCCAGCATTTT,CASSVGSGYQPQHF
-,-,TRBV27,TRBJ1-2,TGTGCCAGCAGAGCCCCAGGACAACTCTATGGCTACACCTTC,CASRAPGQLYGYTF
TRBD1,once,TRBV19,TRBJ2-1,TGTGCCAGTAGTAGTCCAGGGGGCCGAAATGAGCAGTTCTTC,CASSSPGGRNEQFF
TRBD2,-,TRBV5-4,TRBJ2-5,TGTGCCAGCAGCCTCCGTCTAGCGGGGCAAGAGACCCAGTACTTC,CASSLRLAGQETQYF
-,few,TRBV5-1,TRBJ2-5,TGCGCCAGCAGCTTGGATGGGCGGGGGCAGACCCAGTACTTC,CASSLDGRGQTQYF
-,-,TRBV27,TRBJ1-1,TGTGCCAGCAGGGACCTTAGGGGGGGCAAAACTGAAGCTTTCTTT,CASRDLRGGKTEAFF
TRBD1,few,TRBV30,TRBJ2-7,TGTGCCTGGAGTGTAATGCCCGGGACAGGGAGCTCCTACGAGCAGTACTTC,CAWSVMPGTGSSYEQYF
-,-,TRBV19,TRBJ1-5,TGTGCCAGTAGTATTAGTGGCAATCAGCCCCAGCATTTT,CASSISGNQPQHF
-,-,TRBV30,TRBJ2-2,TGTGCCTGGAGGTCAGGGGCGCCGGAAACCGGGGAGCTGTTTTTT,CAWRSGAPETGELFF
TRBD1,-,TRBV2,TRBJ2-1,TGTGCCAGCAGTGGTGGGGACAGGGGAGGGAATGAGCAGTTCTTC,CASSGGDRGGNEQFF
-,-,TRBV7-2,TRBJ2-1,TGTGCCAGCAGCTTACAGGGCAATGAGCAGTTCTTC,CASSLQGNEQFF
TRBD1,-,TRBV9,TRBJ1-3,TGTGCCAGCAGCGTAGGACAGGGGGACACCATATATTTT,CASSVGQGDTIYF
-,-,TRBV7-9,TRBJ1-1,TGTGCCAGCAGCTTAGTCGCGGGGCTGAACACTGAAGCTTTCTTT,CASSLVAGLNTEAFF
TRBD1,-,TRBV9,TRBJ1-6,TGTGCCAGCAGCGTAACTCCTACAGGGGTCTCGGATTCACCCCTCCACTTT,CASSVTPTGVSDSPLHF
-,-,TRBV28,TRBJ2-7,TGTGCCAGCAGTTTTCAGGGGACGGGCTACGAGCAGTACTTC,CASSFQGTGYEQYF
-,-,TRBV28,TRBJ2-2,TGTGCCAGCAGGCCTGCAAGCCGAGACACCGGGGAGCTGTTTTTT,CASRPASRDTGELFF
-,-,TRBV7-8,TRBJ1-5,TGTGCCAGCAGCTTAGCGGGCACAGGCAATCAGCCCCAGCATTTT,CASSLAGTGNQPQHF
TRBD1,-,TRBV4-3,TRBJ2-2,TGCGCCAGCAGCCAAGACAGGGGGACCGGGGAGCTGTTTTTT,CASSQDRGTGELFF
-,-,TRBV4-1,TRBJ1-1,TGCGCCAGCAGCCAAGATAAAGCGGGATTGAACACTGAAGCTTTCTTT,CASSQDKAGLNTEAFF
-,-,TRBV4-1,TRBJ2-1,TGCGCCAGCAGCCAAATAGACAGGTTCCCCTACAATGAGCAGTTCTTC,CASSQIDRFPYNEQFF
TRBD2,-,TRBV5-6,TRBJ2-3,TGTGCCAGCAGCTTGAGGGCGGGGGGTTTTGCAGATACGCAGTATTTT,CASSLRAGGFADTQYF